The 27 T cell receptor beta chains given below trace back to one sample, sequenced in a study of blood T cell repertoires in COVID-19. Libraries were prepared by immunoSEQ multiplex PCR; TCRdb keeps only in-frame clonotypes and omits some of them. This table has over 300,000 clones, 87% appearing once. The source material was PBMCs or T cells enriched from blood (not recorded which). The receptor set was obtained from a woman in her twenties or thirties who had recovered from COVID-19.

This chain links TRBV6-1 with TRBJ1-2; 8 bases match TRBD1. This CDR3 is 14 amino acids long. The germline gives CDR1 MNHNS, CDR2 SASEGT. V lost 3 bases, J lost 6 bases, and 6 bases stayed unmatched. In nucleotides, the CDR3 is TGTGCCAGCAGTGAGGGGACAGGTGCGGATGGCTACACCTTC. The encoded protein is CASSEGTGADGYTF.

The chain uses TRBV6-6 and TRBJ2-7; D unresolved. CDR3 length: 11 amino acids. Trimming stripped 4 bases from V and 6 bases from J, with 7 bases between. In germline, CDR1 is MNHNY, CDR2 SVGAGI (reference sequence). This CDR3 is CASSSVSEQYF. DNA of the CDR3: TGTGCCAGCAGTTCAGTAAGCGAGCAGTACTTC.

The count of this clone is one. The rearrangement uses TRBV3-1 (or the pseudogene TRBV3-2) and TRBJ1-6; D uncertain. Trimming shortened V by 4 bases and J by 9 bases, and 7 bases separated the two germline ends. This CDR3 is 12 amino acids long. Germline loops: CDR1 LGHDT, CDR2 YNNKEL (reference sequence). The CDR3 here is CASSLYGSPLHF. The DNA for the CDR3 is TGTGCCAGCAGCCTCTATGGTTCACCCCTCCACTTT.

A few counts support this clone. The chain recombines TRBV7-9 with TRBJ2-1, with TRBD2 as a possible D gene (6 bases). The CDR3 length is 15 residues. Trimming took off 5 bases at V and 3 bases at J, with 14 bases between the two ends. CDR1 SEHNR and CDR2 FQNEAQ come from the germline V gene (reference sequence). DNA of the CDR3: TGTGCCAGCAGCCCGGGGGATAGGGTCTACAATGAGCAGTTCTTC. Its translation: CASSPGDRVYNEQFF.

In its sample, this clone was seen once. The chain employs TRBV5-5 and TRBJ1-5, with 10 bases fitting TRBD1. The CDR3 runs 17 residues. Unmatched junction bases numbered 10, after V lost 7 bases and J lost 0 bases. Germline V gene lookup returns CDR1 SGHKS and CDR2 YYEKEE (reference sequence). CDR3 sequence (DNA): TGTGCCAGCTCCGGCGGGACAGGGGATTATAGCAATCAGCCCCAGCATTTT. Protein sequence: CASSGGTGDYSNQPQHF. The full variable domain, completed using reference TRBV5-5 and TRBJ1-5, is DAGVTQSPTHLIKTRGQQVTLRCSPISGHKSVSWYQQVLGQGPQFIFQYYEKEERGRGNFPDRFSARQFPNYSSELNVNALLLGDSALYLCASSGGTGDYSNQPQHFGDGTRLSIL.

The chain has TRBV5-5 and TRBJ1-2; D perhaps matches TRBD1 (6 bases). Germline-derived CDR1 and CDR2 are SGHKS and YYEKEE (reference sequence). This CDR3 is 13 amino acids long. V was shortened by 4 bases and J by 6 bases, with 13 bases between the two germline ends. This chain's CDR3 is CASSPRGADGYTF. Written as DNA, the CDR3 is TGTGCCAGCAGCCCCAGGGGAGCGGATGGCTACACCTTC.

The chain links TRBV5-1 to TRBJ1-2; D gene uncertain. Germline V gene data show CDR1 as SGHRS and CDR2 as YFSETQ. V dropped 3 bases and J dropped 4 bases, with 13 bases sitting between them. The CDR3 covers 14 residues. CDR3 residues: CASSSGWSAYGYTF. For the CDR3, the DNA is TGCGCCAGCAGCTCGGGGTGGTCCGCCTATGGCTACACCTTC.

V gene TRBV11-2 combines with J gene TRBJ1-2; D possibly corresponds to TRBD1 (6 bases). The germline V and J ends were trimmed by 3 bases and 4 bases, with 15 bases remaining between them. CDR1 and CDR2 (germline): SGHAT, FQNNGV. The CDR3 has 15 amino acids. In DNA form, the CDR3 reads TGTGCCAGCAGCTTCTTACAGGGCAAGGGCTATGGCTACACCTTC. It specifies CASSFLQGKGYGYTF.

The V call is TRBV27, the J call TRBJ2-7, with 8 bases identical to TRBD1. Germline CDR1 and CDR2: MNHEY and SMNVEV (reference sequence). J lost 3 bases, V lost 7 bases, and 5 bases had no gene match. The CDR3 is 13 amino acids. Here the CDR3 DNA reads TGTGCCAGCAACCGACAGGGGATCTACGAGCAGTACTTC. Its protein is CASNRQGIYEQYF.

In this sample, this clone turned up a few times. This chain uses TRBV7-9 with TRBJ1-1; 7 bases agree with TRBD1. The CDR3 is 15 amino acids. In germline, CDR1 is SEHNR, CDR2 FQNEAQ (reference sequence). After removal of 4 bases from V and 1 base from J, the junction contained 6 bases not matched to a gene. As DNA, the CDR3 is TGTGCCAGCAGCTCAGCCGGGACAGCGAACACTGAAGCTTTCTTT. It is translated as CASSSAGTANTEAFF. The full variable domain, in which reference TRBV7-9 and TRBJ1-1 provide the parts outside the CDR3, is DTGVSQNPRHKITKRGQNVTFRCDPISEHNRLYWYRQTLGQGPEFLTYFQNEAQLEKSRLLSDRFSAERPKGSFSTLEIQRTEQGDSAMYLCASSSAGTANTEAFFGQGTRLTVV.

The chain recombines TRBV9 with TRBJ1-2; 7 bases are shared with TRBD1. J gave up 4 bases and V 6 bases, and 6 bases lay outside the gene matches. There are 13 residues in the CDR3. Germline V gives CDR1 SGDLS, CDR2 YYNGEE. CDR3 loop: CASTFSGGYGYTF. Written as DNA, the CDR3 is TGTGCCAGCACTTTTTCAGGGGGCTATGGCTACACCTTC.

This chain links TRBV15 with TRBJ2-3; D remains unclear. V dropped 1 base and J dropped 0 bases, with 5 bases sitting between them. This CDR3 region has 14 residues. CDR1 is LNHNV, CDR2 YYDKDF, per germline (reference sequence). CDR3 bases: TGTGCCACCAGCAGAGCCCATAGCACAGATACGCAGTATTTT. It encodes CATSRAHSTDTQYF.

The V call is TRBV11-2, the J call TRBJ2-5, with D uncertain. V lost 5 bases to trimming and J lost 0 bases, with 7 bases between them. CDR3 length equals 13 residues. CDR1 is SGHAT, CDR2 FQNNGV, per germline. This chain's CDR3 is CASSLEYQETQYF. The CDR3 bases are TGTGCCAGCAGCCTCGAGTACCAAGAGACCCAGTACTTC.

The chain carries TRBV11-2 and TRBJ2-5; 7 bases line up with TRBD2. V shed 6 bases, J shed 1 base, and the junction held 2 bases outside the gene matches. CDR1 SGHAT and CDR2 FQNNGV come from the germline V gene. The CDR3 covers 13 residues. The CDR3, as DNA: TGTGCCAGCAGTCTAGCGGCCCAAGAGACCCAGTACTTC. The encoded protein is CASSLAAQETQYF.

The gene calls are TRBV18 and TRBJ1-1; D is uncertain. In germline, CDR1 is KGHSH, CDR2 LQKENI. The CDR3 spans 18 residues. V lost 6 bases, J lost 3 bases, and 26 bases lay in between. DNA of the CDR3: TGTGCCAGCTCCCAGCAGATAGGGAGACATTCAACGGACACTGAAGCTTTCTTT. Translating gives CASSQQIGRHSTDTEAFF.

The chain carries TRBV30 and TRBJ1-2, with D possibly matching TRBD1 (6 bases). The V and J ends lost 2 bases and 8 bases respectively, with 12 bases between them. Germline lookup yields CDR1 GTSNPN and CDR2 SVGIG (reference sequence). This CDR3 is 12 amino acids long. This CDR3 reads CAWSSGGLGYTF. The CDR3 DNA follows: TGTGCCTGGAGTTCGGGGGGCCTAGGCTACACCTTC.

This clone turned up a few times. The V gene is TRBV29-1, the J gene TRBJ2-2; D possibly corresponds to TRBD2 (5 bases). The CDR3 has 14 amino acids. Germline loops: CDR1 SQVTM, CDR2 ANQGSEA. V was shortened by 6 bases and J by 0 bases, with 11 bases between the two germline ends. CDR3 protein: CSVVDGANTGELFF. The DNA for the CDR3 is TGCAGCGTCGTCGACGGGGCGAACACCGGGGAGCTGTTTTTT.

This clone came up once. The chain uses TRBV19 and TRBJ1-1; D not certain. V lost 10 bases and J lost 1, with 13 bases in between. This CDR3 comprises 13 residues. Germline CDR1 reads LNHDA; CDR2 reads SQIVND (reference sequence). The CDR3 loop is CATHRAGNTEAFF. DNA for the CDR3: TGTGCCACCCACCGGGCGGGGAACACTGAAGCTTTCTTT.

This clone was observed a single time. The chain uses TRBV2 and TRBJ1-1; D is unresolved. V lost 6 bases to trimming and J lost 2 bases, with 10 bases between them. The CDR3 covers 13 residues. Germline V gene lookup returns CDR1 SNHLY and CDR2 FYNNEI. As DNA, the CDR3 is TGTGCCAGCAGGGATTACAGTAACACTGAAGCTTTCTTT. As protein: CASRDYSNTEAFF.

J is TRBJ1-4 and V is TRBV2, with 10 bases fitting TRBD1. This CDR3 is 17 amino acids long. Looked up from germline, CDR1 is SNHLY and CDR2 is FYNNEI. V was pared by 7 bases and J by 0 bases, with 8 bases of the junction left unmatched. CDR3 protein: CASTLGTGDPTNEKLFF. The CDR3 DNA reads as TGTGCCAGCACCTTAGGGACAGGGGACCCAACTAATGAAAAACTGTTTTTT.

The rearrangement uses TRBV6-4 and TRBJ1-5; tentative D call: TRBD1 (5 bases). Trimming left V 0 bases short and J 6 bases short, with 6 bases between. This CDR3 is 13 amino acids long. Germline-derived CDR1 and CDR2 are MRHNA and SNTAGT. Here the CDR3 reads CASSDSGGQPQHF. Here the CDR3 DNA reads TGTGCCAGCAGTGACTCCGGGGGTCAGCCCCAGCATTTT.

In DNA form, the CDR3 reads TGTGCCAGCAGCTCCCGGGTAGCGGGGGGGCATCATGAGCAGTTCTTC. Translating it yields CASSSRVAGGHHEQFF. This chain uses TRBV7-2 with TRBJ2-1; 11 nucleotides match TRBD2. Losses at the gene ends were 4 bases for V and 8 bases for J; bases not matched to a gene: 10. The CDR3 runs 16 residues. The germline CDR1 and CDR2 sequences are SGHTA and FQGNSA.

The chain employs TRBV19 and TRBJ2-1; the D gene is possibly TRBD2 (5 bases). The V gene lost 8 bases and the J gene lost 7 bases, with 15 bases spanning the gap. In germline, CDR1 is LNHDA, CDR2 SQIVND (reference sequence). The CDR3 is made up of 13 amino acids. Here the CDR3 DNA reads TGTGCCAGTCGTAAGCGGATCGAAAATGAGCAGTTCTTC. Protein product: CASRKRIENEQFF.

V and J are TRBV5-4 and TRBJ2-2; D uncertain. CDR3 length: 14 residues. CDR1 and CDR2 (germline): SGHNT, YYREEE (reference sequence). The ends were cut back, 3 bases at V and 3 bases at J, with 9 bases in the middle. Here the CDR3 DNA reads TGTGCCAGCAGCTGGGCAGGCCACACCGGGGAGCTGTTTTTT. It translates to CASSWAGHTGELFF.

The count of this clone is one. The J gene is TRBJ1-2, the V gene TRBV12-3 or TRBV12-4; no firm D call. CDR3 length: 13 amino acids. The germline V and J ends were trimmed by 6 bases and 4 bases, with 12 bases remaining between them. The CDR3 DNA reads as TGTGCCAGCAGCCGCAGTGAATCCTATGGCTACACCTTC. Its translation is CASSRSESYGYTF.

This chain links TRBV10-3 with TRBJ1-1; tentative D call: TRBD1 (5 bases). Trimming left V 7 bases short and J 3 bases short, with 6 bases between. From germline, CDR1 is ENHRY and CDR2 SYGVKD. CDR3 length: 11 residues. This CDR3 is CAIKGDTEAFF. CDR3 bases: TGTGCCATCAAAGGGGACACTGAAGCTTTCTTT.

This chain links TRBV19 with TRBJ1-2, with 8 nucleotides matching TRBD1. The germline gives CDR1 LNHDA, CDR2 SQIVND (reference sequence). The CDR3 has 16 amino acids. V was pared by 6 bases and J by 7 bases, with 16 bases of the junction left unmatched. CDR3: CASSRSRVTGDSGYTF. The CDR3 DNA reads TGTGCCAGTAGCCGTTCCCGCGTGACAGGGGACAGTGGCTACACCTTC.